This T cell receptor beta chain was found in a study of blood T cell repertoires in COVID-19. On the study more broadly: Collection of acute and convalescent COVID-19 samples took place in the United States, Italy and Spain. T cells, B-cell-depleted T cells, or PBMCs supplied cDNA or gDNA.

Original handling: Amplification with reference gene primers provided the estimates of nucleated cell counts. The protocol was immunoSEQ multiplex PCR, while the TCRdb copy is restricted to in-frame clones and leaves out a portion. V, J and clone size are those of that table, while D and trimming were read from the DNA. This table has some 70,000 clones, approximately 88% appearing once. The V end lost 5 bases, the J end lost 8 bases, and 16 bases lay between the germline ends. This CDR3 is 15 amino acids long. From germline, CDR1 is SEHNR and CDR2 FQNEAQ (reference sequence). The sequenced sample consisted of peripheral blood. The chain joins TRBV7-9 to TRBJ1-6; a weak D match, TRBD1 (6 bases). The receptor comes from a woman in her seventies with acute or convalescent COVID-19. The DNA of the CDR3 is TGTGCCAGCAGCCCGACATCGGACAGTTATTCACCCCTCCACTTT. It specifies CASSPTSDSYSPLHF.